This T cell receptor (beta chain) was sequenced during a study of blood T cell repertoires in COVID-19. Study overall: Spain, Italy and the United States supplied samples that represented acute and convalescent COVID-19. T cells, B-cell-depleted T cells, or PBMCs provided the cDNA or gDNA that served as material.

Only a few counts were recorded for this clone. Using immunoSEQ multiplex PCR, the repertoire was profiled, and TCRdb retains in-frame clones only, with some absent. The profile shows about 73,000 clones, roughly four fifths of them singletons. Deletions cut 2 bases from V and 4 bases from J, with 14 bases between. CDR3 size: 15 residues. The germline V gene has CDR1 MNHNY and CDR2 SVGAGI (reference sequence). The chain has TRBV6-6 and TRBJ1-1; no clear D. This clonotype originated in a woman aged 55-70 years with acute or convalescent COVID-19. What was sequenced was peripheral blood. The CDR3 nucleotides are TGTGCCAGCAGTTACAGGGCGGGTGGAGTCACTGAAGCTTTCTTT. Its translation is CASSYRAGGVTEAFF.